This T cell receptor (beta chain) came from a study of blood T cell repertoires in COVID-19. Method: immunoSEQ multiplex PCR; TCRdb's copy keeps in-frame clones and lacks some. The table shows 180,000 or so clones, with 88% occurring only once. Material: peripheral blood. The origin of this receptor is a woman aged 25-40 years with acute or convalescent COVID-19.

CDR3 in DNA: TGTGCCGGGAAGAGCGGTACTAGCACAGATACGCAGTATTTT. Translated, it gives CAGKSGTSTDTQYF. V is TRBV7-9 and J is TRBJ2-3; a possible D gene is TRBD2 (5 bases). CDR1 is SEHNR, CDR2 FQNEAQ, per germline (reference sequence). Trimming took 11 bases from V and 0 from J, leaving 15 bases between them. CDR3 length: 14 residues.